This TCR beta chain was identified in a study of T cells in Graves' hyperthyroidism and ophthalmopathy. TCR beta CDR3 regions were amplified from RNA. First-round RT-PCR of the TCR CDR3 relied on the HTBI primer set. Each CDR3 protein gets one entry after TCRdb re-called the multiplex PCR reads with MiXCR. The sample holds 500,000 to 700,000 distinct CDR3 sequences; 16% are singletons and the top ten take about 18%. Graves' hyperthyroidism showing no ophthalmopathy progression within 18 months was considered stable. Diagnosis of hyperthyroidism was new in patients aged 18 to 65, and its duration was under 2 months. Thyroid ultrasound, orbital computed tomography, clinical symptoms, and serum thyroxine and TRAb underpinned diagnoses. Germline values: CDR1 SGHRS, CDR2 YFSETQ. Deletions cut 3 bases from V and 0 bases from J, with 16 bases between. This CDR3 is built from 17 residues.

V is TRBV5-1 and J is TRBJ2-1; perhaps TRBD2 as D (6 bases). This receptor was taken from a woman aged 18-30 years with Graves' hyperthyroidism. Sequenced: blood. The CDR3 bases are TGCGCCAGCAGCTCCCCGGAGAAGGGAGGCTCCTACAATGAGCAGTTCTTC. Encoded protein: CASSSPEKGGSYNEQFF.